One TCR beta chain is described in this entry. Its antigen is not yet known. Base quality data are lacking; no much larger clone is found one base away. TCR CDR3 regions were amplified from genomic DNA by multiplex PCR using the deep immunoSEQ assay. Genomic DNA extracted from each cell subset was distributed evenly over all wells of several immunoSEQ 96-well plates, and each plate served as one replicate. Each replicate PCR for sorted subsets received 150 to 250 ng genomic DNA, equal to tens of thousands of T cell genomes. Purified libraries were measured with a Qubit 3.0 fluorometer, size-checked on a Bioanalyzer 2100, and measured again with the KAPA Library Quantification kit. Every immunoSEQ 96-well plate was sequenced on a dedicated single-read 150-cycle Illumina NextSeq 550 flow cell. The paper's data handling went like this. Because only junctional sequences without quality scores were contained in the immunoSEQ output, filtering matching that applied to full-length reads could not be performed. To assign V/J genes and CDR3, sequences were annotated using PyIR, a Python wrapper for IgBLAST v1.9, with IMGT germline references. Reads were filtered out if the reads had weak V/J assignments (E-value above 1e-6), no CDR3, stop codons, out-of-frame junctions, or ambiguous translated residues. V3J clonotypes were defined as sequences sharing an identical inferred V gene, J gene, and CDR3 amino acid sequence. Percentage overlap between repertoires was calculated by dividing the number of shared unique clonotypes by the size of the smaller repertoire. Three approaches were used to assess repertoire richness: RTK rarefaction, the Chao1 estimator, and Recon v2.1 estimates of unobserved clonotypes. OLGA was used to compute generation probabilities for all TCRbeta clonotypes that the gDNA method yielded from four donors. TCRdb mirrors the immuneACCESS table, restricted to in-frame sequences. Some clones are absent from its copies; in checked studies, under half trace to an unresolved V gene, and the reason for the others is unknown. That table gives V, J and clone size, and the DNA gave D and trimming. The sample table lists hundreds of thousands of clones, around nine tenths of them with a count of one. The top ten constitute around 15% of the sample.

Spanning cysteine to phenylalanine, the CDR3 consists of 12 amino acids. The only DNA kept is the CDR3, 36 bases in frame from the first base. The germline V gene encodes CDR1 ENHRY and CDR2 SYGVKD. Trimming takes 10 bases from V and 4 bases from J, and the germline ends sit 10 bases apart. The donors were healthy, HIV-negative adults with no recently reported acute infections or vaccinations. Every donor was a Caucasian adult living in Nashville, Tennessee, USA. The CD8 memory samples were a combination of magnetically selected CD45RO+ cells and CCR7-negative CD45RA+ effector memory (TemRA) cells. Blood was obtained by leukapheresis, after which PBMCs were separated by Ficoll-Histopaque density gradient centrifugation and cryopreserved in liquid nitrogen vapor phase. Purity and quantity of every magnetically sorted T cell population were checked by analytical flow cytometry. Genomic DNA was isolated from each sorted fraction and quantified by UV absorbance on a Nanodrop 2000c.

The data were obtained in a study of shared clonotypes between healthy human individuals (dated by TCRdb to 2020 to 2022). Background on the whole study: The cohort included three men and two women between 18 and 49 years of age. For each donor, CD4 naive and CD4 memory were each given three plates, CD8 naive was given two plates, and CD8 memory was given one plate. To estimate repertoire size and how much clonotypes are shared between individuals, the study performed deep sequencing of blood TCR repertoires from 4 to 6 healthy adults. Different laboratories and diverse techniques were used to prepare libraries and sequence TCR repertoires, to increase sequencing depth and limit assay-specific biases. Leukapheresis yielded between about 0.94 and 8.9 billion PBMCs per donor.

The full study reports these points: About 5% of naive CD4, around 3.6% of naive CD8, approximately 2.2% of memory CD4, and 0.35% to 0.5% of memory CD8 clonotypes were shared across several donors. Sampling was restricted to blood, and TCR repertoires in tissue are likely to differ from TCR repertoires in blood. Even with the large sequencing depth, rarefaction of the sorted-subset datasets indicated that sequencing was incomplete. Compared with non-shared clonotypes, the clonotypes found in all four sorted-subset donors had higher generation probabilities. Because the study included only a small number of donors, the genetic and exposure-history diversity represented was limited. Larger estimated clonotype richness was generally found for naive subsets than for memory subsets. Pairwise subsampling indicated that sequencing depth was expected to affect the degree of clonotype sharing among donors.

The material sequenced was memory CD8+ T cells sorted from blood. The sample's cell subset or site label is to be understood as: CD45RO+ cells pooled with CCR7-negative TemRA cells. The sequence is built from TRBV10-3 and TRBJ2-2; the D gene remains uncertain. This receptor was identified in a man aged 18 to 35 in good health. The nucleotide sequence reads as follows: TGTGCCAACCAAGGAGTCACCGGGGAGCTGTTTTTT. Its amino acids are CANQGVTGELFF.